This T cell receptor beta chain was documented in a study of regulatory T cells in long-lasting Graves disease. Overall study findings and caveats: Since the sample size was small, accuracy may have been reduced. It was in persistent disease that TRBV28, TRBJ1-2 and TRBJ2-5 were favored.

Time point defined: newly diagnosed GD, antithyroid drugs for less than 3 months. PBMC RNA was the source of the TCR library. The authors built TCR beta libraries using iRepertoire HTBI primers and Arm-PCR of CDR3 regions. One entry per CDR3 protein results from TCRdb running MiXCR on the multiplex PCR reads. This table has roughly 530,000 distinct CDR3 sequences, about 15% appearing once. The CDR3 has 13 residues. J gave up 7 bases and V 8 bases, and 5 bases lay outside the gene matches. CDR1 and CDR2 (germline): MDHEN, SYDVKM. A remark on this clonotype: The antigen is not known.

This same sample was also part of a study on T cells in Graves' hyperthyroidism and ophthalmopathy. From that second work: Aged 18 to 65, the patients had hyperthyroidism that was newly diagnosed and had lasted under 2 months.

The TCR comes from a woman aged 40-65 years with Graves disease. V is TRBV28 and J is TRBJ2-2, with 9 bases identical to TRBD1. The specimen comprised peripheral blood mononuclear cells (PBMCs), sampled at new diagnosis, from a patient treated with antithyroid drugs. DNA of the CDR3: TGTGCCAGCGGGGACAGGGACGACGGGGAGCTGTTTTTT. Its translation: CASGDRDDGELFF.